These 27 T cell receptor beta chains share one sample of origin, sequenced in a study of blood T cell repertoires in COVID-19. TCRdb keeps only in-frame clones here, not all; method: immunoSEQ multiplex PCR. The sample lists 95,000 or so clones; 80% to 90% were seen once. Sequencing was carried out using peripheral blood. Receptors were obtained from a man older than 75 with active or convalescent COVID-19.

J is TRBJ2-3 and V is TRBV27; 12 nucleotides match TRBD2. Germline values: CDR1 MNHEY, CDR2 SMNVEV (reference sequence). With 10 bases clipped from V and 5 bases from J, the junction kept 7 bases outside the gene matches. The CDR3 has 14 residues. CDR3 residues: CATARTSGVDTQYF. The DNA of the CDR3 is TGTGCCACCGCCCGGACTAGCGGGGTAGATACGCAGTATTTT.

This chain uses TRBV3-1 (or the pseudogene TRBV3-2) with TRBJ1-5; maybe TRBD1 (5 bases). The CDR3 length is 16 residues. The V and J ends lost 4 bases and 1 base respectively, with 14 bases between them. Germline CDR1 and CDR2: LGHDT and YNNKEL (reference sequence). In DNA form, the CDR3 reads TGTGCCAGCAGCCCACAAACAGGATCCAGCAATCAGCCCCAGCATTTT. Its translation: CASSPQTGSSNQPQHF.

The rearrangement links TRBV2 to TRBJ1-5; 11 nucleotides line up with TRBD1. With V trimmed by 4 bases and J by 5 bases, 1 base remained unmatched. The CDR3 contains 14 residues. The V gene's germline CDR1 is SNHLY and CDR2 FYNNEI. DNA for the CDR3: TGTGCCAGCAGTGGGGACAGGGGGTATCAGCCCCAGCATTTT. Its protein product is CASSGDRGYQPQHF.

This chain links TRBV5-6 with TRBJ2-7, with 7 nucleotides matching TRBD1. This CDR3 has 13 residues. V was clipped by 3 bases and J by 1 base; unmatched bases: 1. Germline loops: CDR1 SGHDT, CDR2 YYEEEE. The CDR3 DNA follows: TGTGCCAGCAGCTGGGACAGATCCTACGAGCAGTACTTC. Translation: CASSWDRSYEQYF.

The rearrangement links TRBV5-1 to TRBJ2-2; D gene unclear. V lost 0 bases, J lost 8 bases, and 11 bases lay in between. CDR1 is SGHRS, CDR2 YFSETQ, per germline. This CDR3 contains 14 residues. CDR3 sequence (DNA): TGCGCCAGCAGCTTGGACCCCTCCGGGGGGGAGCTGTTTTTT. Translated: CASSLDPSGGELFF.

The chain employs TRBV19 and TRBJ1-1; 8 bases agree with TRBD1. J gave up 5 bases and V 5 bases, and 7 bases lay outside the gene matches. Germline CDR1 is LNHDA and CDR2 is SQIVND (reference sequence). CDR3 size: 14 residues. The CDR3: CASSLWTGRTEAFF. The CDR3 nucleotides are TGTGCCAGTAGTCTATGGACAGGGAGAACTGAAGCTTTCTTT.

This clone was seen a single time. The CDR3: CASSLVQGTQPQHF. In DNA form, the CDR3 reads TGTGCCAGCAGCTTAGTACAGGGGACTCAGCCCCAGCATTTT. The chain employs TRBV7-2 and TRBJ1-5; 7 positions agree with TRBD1. The CDR3 loop spans 14 amino acids. CDR1 SGHTA and CDR2 FQGNSA come from the germline V gene. J lost 6 bases, V lost 1 base, and 3 bases had no gene match. The full variable domain, rest sourced from reference TRBV7-2 and TRBJ1-5, is GAGVSQSPSNKVTEKGKDVELRCDPISGHTALYWYRQSLGQGLEFLIYFQGNSAPDKSGLPSDRFSAERTGGSVSTLTIQRTQQEDSAVYLCASSLVQGTQPQHFGDGTRLSIL.

This sequence joins TRBV18 and TRBJ2-7; D perhaps matches TRBD1 (5 bases). The CDR3 has 14 amino acids. Trimming left V 3 bases short and J 2 bases short, with 11 bases between. Germline CDR1 reads KGHSH; CDR2 reads LQKENI. The CDR3 bases are TGTGCCAGCTCACCGGGCAGGGTTACCTACGAGCAGTACTTC. Translation: CASSPGRVTYEQYF.

This rearrangement joins TRBV6-5 to TRBJ2-1; TRBD1 aligns across 7 bases. This CDR3 is built from 15 residues. V shed 4 bases, J shed 4 bases, and the junction held 7 bases outside the gene matches. Looked up from germline, CDR1 is MNHEY and CDR2 is SVGAGI. The CDR3 DNA reads TGTGCCAGCAGTTTGACAGGGCACCTATACAATGAGCAGTTCTTC. It encodes CASSLTGHLYNEQFF.

The rearrangement uses TRBV4-3 and TRBJ2-3; 9 nucleotides align to TRBD2. The CDR3 is 15 amino acids. The germline V gene has CDR1 LGHNA and CDR2 YSLEER. Trimming removed 4 bases from V and 4 bases from J; junction bases left unmatched: 6. The CDR3, as DNA: TGCGCCAGCAGCCCGGGACTAGCTGCGCCAGATACGCAGTATTTT. Amino acids: CASSPGLAAPDTQYF.

The chain combines TRBV5-1 with TRBJ2-2; D might be TRBD2 (5 bases). Germline V gene sequence: CDR1 SGHRS, CDR2 YFSETQ. The CDR3 sequence is 15 residues long. Trimming took off 0 bases at V and 2 bases at J, with 8 bases between the two ends. The CDR3 loop reads CASSLASGNTGELFF. CDR3 nucleotide sequence: TGCGCCAGCAGCTTGGCTTCGGGAAACACCGGGGAGCTGTTTTTT.

The rearrangement uses TRBV5-4 and TRBJ2-3; D may be TRBD2 (6 bases). Germline CDR1 is SGHNT and CDR2 is YYREEE (reference sequence). Trimming pared 0 bases from V and 1 base from J, leaving 12 bases between. The CDR3 totals 16 residues. The CDR3 DNA is TGTGCCAGCAGCTTGGACCCTAGCGCCGGCACAGATACGCAGTATTTT. Its protein is CASSLDPSAGTDTQYF.

The J gene is TRBJ2-1, the V gene TRBV9; TRBD2 might be the D (5 bases). Germline loops: CDR1 SGDLS, CDR2 YYNGEE. Trimming stripped 0 bases from V and 0 bases from J, with 13 bases between. This CDR3 has 17 amino acids. DNA of the CDR3: TGTGCCAGCAGCGTAGTCGGTCGCGGACTCTCCTACAATGAGCAGTTCTTC. This translates into CASSVVGRGLSYNEQFF.

This rearrangement joins TRBV11-2 to TRBJ2-3, with D perhaps TRBD2 (6 bases). There are 15 residues in the CDR3. Germline assignment: CDR1 SGHAT and CDR2 FQNNGV. V shed 5 bases and J shed 0 bases, with 12 bases lying between them. The CDR3 coding sequence is TGTGCCAGCAGCCCTTTCCGGGGGAGCACAGATACGCAGTATTTT. Its translation: CASSPFRGSTDTQYF.

In its sample, this clone was seen once. The gene calls are TRBV29-1 and TRBJ2-1; D call uncertain. V lost 1 base to trimming and J lost 9 bases, with 7 bases between them. Germline V gene data show CDR1 as SQVTM and CDR2 as ANQGSEA. The CDR3 loop spans 11 amino acids. CDR3 sequence: CSVEGYLEQFF. CDR3 nucleotides: TGCAGCGTTGAAGGCTATCTTGAGCAGTTCTTC.

This clone was counted a single time. The chain links TRBV4-2 to TRBJ1-2, with D possibly matching TRBD1 (5 bases). The CDR3 loop spans 14 amino acids. V gave up 0 bases and J gave up 4 bases, with 9 bases separating them. Germline V gene lookup returns CDR1 LGHNA and CDR2 YNFKEQ. CDR3 amino acids: CASSQDLTAYGYTF. The CDR3 DNA reads TGTGCCAGCAGCCAAGATTTGACAGCCTATGGCTACACCTTC.

V is TRBV5-1 and J is TRBJ2-7; no definite D call. Germline-derived CDR1 and CDR2 are SGHRS and YFSETQ. The length of the CDR3 is 14 residues. V was shortened by 3 bases and J by 2 bases, with 12 bases between the two germline ends. The CDR3 reads CASSSPVAPYEQYF. The CDR3, as DNA: TGCGCCAGCAGCTCCCCCGTAGCCCCCTACGAGCAGTACTTC.

The chain has TRBV6-2 or TRBV6-3 and TRBJ2-1; 9 bases align to TRBD2. Looked up from germline, CDR1 is MNHEY and CDR2 is SVGEGT. Trimming removed 5 bases from V and 8 bases from J; junction bases left unmatched: 7. The CDR3 totals 14 residues. As DNA, the CDR3 is TGTGCCAGCAGTAGTAGCGGGAGTAGGCATGAGCAGTTCTTC. Amino acid sequence: CASSSSGSRHEQFF.

The rearrangement links TRBV14 to TRBJ1-6; D unresolved. The CDR3 covers 14 residues. V gave up 4 bases and J gave up 3 bases, with 7 bases separating them. Germline lookup yields CDR1 SGHDN and CDR2 FVKESK. The CDR3 DNA reads as TGTGCCAGCAGCCTAGGGAGCTATAATTCACCCCTCCACTTT. It specifies CASSLGSYNSPLHF.

Comments on this clone: At one boundary the junction diverges from the germline segment, which might be a read error. The chain couples TRBV7-9 to TRBJ2-7, with D unclear. This CDR3 contains 11 residues. Germline CDR1 reads SEHNR; CDR2 reads FQNEAQ (reference sequence). CDR3 in amino acids: CTSSFRNEQYF. The CDR3 DNA reads TGTACCAGCAGCTTCAGGAACGAGCAGTACTTC.

The chain recombines TRBV3-1 (or the pseudogene TRBV3-2) with TRBJ1-6; 8 nucleotides agree with TRBD1. With 4 bases clipped from V and 10 bases from J, the junction kept 6 bases outside the gene matches. This CDR3 has 14 residues. Germline CDR1 is LGHDT and CDR2 is YNNKEL (reference sequence). CDR3 sequence: CASSLGTGDSPLHF. The CDR3 nucleotides are TGTGCCAGCAGCCTCGGGACAGGAGACTCACCCCTCCACTTT.

This chain connects TRBV2 to TRBJ1-1; D unresolved. Germline V gene lookup returns CDR1 SNHLY and CDR2 FYNNEI. The V end lost 5 bases, the J end lost 4 bases, and 14 bases lay between the germline ends. This CDR3 comprises 14 residues. In DNA form, the CDR3 reads TGTGCCAGCAGTAAGGAGGGAGGGTTCACTGAAGCTTTCTTT. Protein: CASSKEGGFTEAFF.

This clone was recorded a few times. V gene TRBV7-9 combines with J gene TRBJ2-1, with D hard to call. The length of the CDR3 is 12 residues. Germline CDR1 is SEHNR and CDR2 is FQNEAQ (reference sequence). The V gene lost 5 bases and the J gene lost 9 bases, with 11 bases spanning the gap. The CDR3 loop reads CASSQYRVEQFF. The DNA for the CDR3 is TGTGCCAGCAGCCAATATCGGGTTGAGCAGTTCTTC.

This sequence joins TRBV6-5 and TRBJ2-3; 7 bases match TRBD1. CDR3 size: 15 residues. V lost 5 bases to trimming and J lost 10 bases; unmatched junction nucleotides: 15. Germline V gives CDR1 MNHEY, CDR2 SVGAGI. The CDR3, as DNA: TGTGCCAGCAGTCCCAACCACGACTTACAGGGGTCGCAGTATTTT. This sequence encodes CASSPNHDLQGSQYF.

This clone showed up just once. The chain is built from TRBV27 and TRBJ1-2; D gene ambiguous. Deletions cut 5 bases from V and 2 bases from J, with 18 bases between. The CDR3 runs 16 residues. Germline V CDR1 and CDR2: MNHEY, SMNVEV (reference sequence). For the CDR3, the DNA is TGTGCCAGCAGTCCCCTAGCTGGGGATGGAAACTATGGCTACACCTTC. Translated, it gives CASSPLAGDGNYGYTF.

V is TRBV7-9 and J is TRBJ2-3; no definite D call. Looked up from germline, CDR1 is SEHNR and CDR2 is FQNEAQ (reference sequence). The CDR3 sequence is 14 residues long. The V gene lost 0 bases and the J gene lost 6 bases, with 10 bases spanning the gap. The CDR3 coding sequence is TGTGCCAGCAGCTTAGCTTCCGCGCGGGATACGCAGTATTTT. It codes for CASSLASARDTQYF.

This clone was detected once. The chain combines TRBV25-1 with TRBJ1-1; D is perhaps TRBD1 (6 bases). The CDR3 spans 13 residues. V was trimmed by 3 bases and J by 10 bases, leaving 15 bases between them. CDR1 is MGHDK, CDR2 SYGVNS, per germline. In DNA, the CDR3 is TGTGCCAGCAGTGATTACACAGGGTCTTTAGCTTTCTTT. It is translated as CASSDYTGSLAFF.